Shown below are 15 T cell receptor beta chains from a single sample sequenced in a study of T cell changes during pregnancy in multiple sclerosis (dated 2019 in TCRdb). The library came from the immunoSEQ multiplex PCR assay. The table comes from immuneACCESS by way of TCRdb, which keeps in-frame sequences with V and J called. Part of the clones is missing from these tables; in studies checked, under half for an unresolved V gene and the rest for unknown reasons. The sample table shows 60,000 to 85,000 clones, and 80% to 95% are seen once. About 2% of the sample is held by the ten biggest clonotypes. The sequenced sample was peripheral blood, obtained in the first trimester of pregnancy. These TCRs come from a female donor with multiple sclerosis, enrolled in a pregnancy study.

V gene TRBV5-1 combines with J gene TRBJ2-7; a weak D match, TRBD1 (6 bases). Germline assignment: CDR1 SGHRS and CDR2 YFSETQ. Trimming removed 5 bases from V and 6 bases from J, with 15 bases in between. The CDR3 runs to 13 residues. The CDR3 loop reads CASRWDTAPEQYF. CDR3 DNA: TGCGCCAGCAGGTGGGACACGGCCCCCGAGCAGTACTTC.

The genes are TRBV28 and TRBJ2-1, with 9 nucleotides matching TRBD1. The junction had 12 bases not matched to a gene; V was cut back by 5 bases and J by 10 bases. Germline loops: CDR1 MDHEN, CDR2 SYDVKM. The CDR3 extends over 15 amino acids. CDR3 region: CASSGSGTGHSEQFF. The CDR3, as DNA: TGTGCCAGCAGTGGCTCGGGGACAGGGCACTCGGAGCAGTTCTTC.

V gene TRBV27 combines with J gene TRBJ1-5; 8 bases line up with TRBD1. Germline CDR1 is MNHEY and CDR2 is SMNVEV (reference sequence). This CDR3 has 15 amino acids. Trimming at V came to 5 bases and at J to 6 bases, leaving 9 bases not matched to a gene. The CDR3 coding sequence is TGTGCCAGCAGTGCCCGACAGGGGCTAGCTCAGCCCCAGCATTTT. Its protein product is CASSARQGLAQPQHF.

This chain joins TRBV6-6 and TRBJ1-6; perhaps TRBD1 as D (6 bases). Germline CDR1 is MNHNY and CDR2 is SVGAGI (reference sequence). Trimming cost V 5 bases and J 5 bases, with 13 bases left between them. The CDR3 sequence is 15 residues long. The CDR3 loop reads CASSTRGSDNSPLHF. The CDR3 DNA is TGTGCCAGCAGTACCAGGGGTTCCGATAATTCACCCCTCCACTTT.

This chain joins TRBV19 and TRBJ2-1, with D unresolved. V was shortened by 9 bases and J by 3 bases, with 9 bases between the two germline ends. This CDR3 is built from 12 residues. Germline-derived CDR1 and CDR2 are LNHDA and SQIVND (reference sequence). CDR3 residues: CASSPGYNEQFF. The CDR3 DNA reads as TGTGCCAGCAGTCCAGGCTACAATGAGCAGTTCTTC. Full variable domain (remainder filled in from reference TRBV19 and TRBJ2-1): DGGITQSPKYLFRKEGQNVTLSCEQNLNHDAMYWYRQDPGQGLRLIYYSQIVNDFQKGDIAEGYSVSREKKESFPLTVTSAQKNPTAFYLCASSPGYNEQFFGPGTRLTVL.

This chain links TRBV2 with TRBJ1-1; D gene ambiguous. CDR3 length: 9 amino acids. Germline V gives CDR1 SNHLY, CDR2 FYNNEI. The germline V and J ends were trimmed by 8 bases and 5 bases, with 3 bases remaining between them. CDR3 loop: CASRTEAFF. CDR3 sequence (DNA): TGTGCCAGCCGTACTGAAGCTTTCTTT.

This clone appeared a single time. The chain carries TRBV28 and TRBJ2-7, with D perhaps TRBD2 (6 bases). CDR1 MDHEN and CDR2 SYDVKM come from the germline V gene. The CDR3 covers 15 residues. Trimming removed 4 bases from V and 2 bases from J, with 15 bases in between. The CDR3 DNA is TGTGCCAGCAGTTACCCCAAGGGACTCGCCTACGAGCAGTACTTC. Protein sequence: CASSYPKGLAYEQYF.

The chain is built from TRBV6-5 and TRBJ1-1; tentatively, D is TRBD1 (6 bases). The germline CDR1 and CDR2 sequences are MNHEY and SVGAGI. The CDR3 has 14 amino acids. Trimming removed 6 bases at V and 4 bases at J, with 15 bases between. The CDR3 sequence is CASRPDSRGTEAFF. The DNA of the CDR3 is TGTGCCAGCAGACCGGACAGTCGGGGCACTGAAGCTTTCTTT.

The chain employs TRBV5-1 and TRBJ2-1; D is ambiguous. The germline V gene has CDR1 SGHRS and CDR2 YFSETQ. The CDR3 is made up of 15 amino acids. Deletions cut 0 bases from V and 1 base from J, with 8 bases between. For the CDR3, the DNA is TGCGCCAGCAGCTTGGCCTCGGTATCCTACAATGAGCAGTTCTTC. Its translation is CASSLASVSYNEQFF.

The J gene is TRBJ1-6, the V gene TRBV5-1; perhaps TRBD1 as D (6 bases). This CDR3 region has 16 residues. The germline CDR1 and CDR2 sequences are SGHRS and YFSETQ. V lost 0 bases to trimming and J lost 4 bases, with 11 bases between them. The CDR3 coding sequence is TGCGCCAGCAGCTTGGCAGGGGAGCGGTATAATTCACCCCTCCACTTT. Protein sequence: CASSLAGERYNSPLHF.

This clone was observed a single time. The chain is built from TRBV5-1 and TRBJ2-1, with TRBD1 as a possible D gene (5 bases). The V gene's germline CDR1 is SGHRS and CDR2 YFSETQ. Trimming removed 0 bases at V and 9 bases at J, with 10 bases between. The CDR3 sequence is 13 residues long. The chain's CDR3 is CASSLERGVEQFF. CDR3 nucleotide sequence: TGCGCCAGCAGCTTGGAAAGGGGTGTTGAGCAGTTCTTC.

The J gene is TRBJ1-2, the V gene TRBV6-1; D is perhaps TRBD1 (5 bases). CDR1 is MNHNS and CDR2 is SASEGT in the germline V gene. The CDR3 loop spans 14 amino acids. V dropped 7 bases and J dropped 2 bases, with 14 bases sitting between them. The CDR3 sequence: CASTPTGLNYGYTF. DNA of the CDR3: TGTGCCAGCACCCCTACAGGCCTCAACTATGGCTACACCTTC.

This chain joins TRBV5-4 and TRBJ2-7; 15 bases are a match to TRBD2. The CDR3 extends over 16 amino acids. Per germline, CDR1 SGHNT and CDR2 YYREEE (reference sequence). V lost 5 bases, J lost 6 bases, and 9 bases stayed unmatched. In nucleotides, the CDR3 is TGTGCCAGCAGACCCGGGACTAGCGGGAGGTTGGGCGAGCAGTACTTC. Translation gives CASRPGTSGRLGEQYF.

The rearrangement uses TRBV27 and TRBJ2-6; a weak D match, TRBD1 (7 bases). The CDR3 is 20 amino acids. Trimming took off 5 bases at V and 1 base at J, with 24 bases between the two ends. Germline V gene lookup returns CDR1 MNHEY and CDR2 SMNVEV (reference sequence). In DNA form, the CDR3 reads TGTGCCAGCAGTCCCACCGGGGGTGAGGGGGCTATATCTGGGGCCAACGTCCTGACTTTC. Its translation: CASSPTGGEGAISGANVLTF.

This sequence joins TRBV2 and TRBJ1-5, with D perhaps matching TRBD1 (5 bases). The V gene lost 7 bases and the J gene lost 5 bases, with 15 bases spanning the gap. Germline V gene lookup returns CDR1 SNHLY and CDR2 FYNNEI. The CDR3 is 14 residues long. The CDR3 loop reads CASKGEGSDQPQHF. CDR3 DNA: TGTGCCAGCAAAGGGGAGGGGTCGGATCAGCCCCAGCATTTT.